Listed below are T cell receptor beta chains from one sample, sequenced in a study of blood T cell repertoires in COVID-19. This table comes from immunoSEQ multiplex PCR, and its TCRdb copy is limited to in-frame clones, with some not included. The sample consists of over 35,000 clones, over 85% of them appearing once. The sequencing input was peripheral blood. The receptors were sampled from a man aged 65-85 years with active COVID-19. Both conserved end residues are part of each CDR3. A D gene is named only where the DNA matches it firmly. Size is omitted from some rows. Given values are once, few, many or a class for expanded clones.

v_call,clone_size,j_call,d_call,cdr3_nt,cdr3_aa
TRBV7-3,NA,TRBJ2-5,NA,TGTGCCAGCAGCTTAACGGGGACTCGTCAAGAGACCCAGTACTTC,CASSLTGTRQETQYF
TRBV4-1,once,TRBJ2-7,TRBD2,TGCGCCAGCAGCCCGGCCCCCTCGGGGGGGCGGTACGAGCAGTACTTC,CASSPAPSGGRYEQYF
TRBV5-6,NA,TRBJ2-2,NA,TGTGCCAGCAGCTTGGGACTAGTTGGCACCGGGGAGCTGTTTTTT,CASSLGLVGTGELFF
TRBV5-1,NA,TRBJ1-3,NA,TGCGCCAGCAGCACCGGGAGCCCTGGAAACACCATATATTTT,CASSTGSPGNTIYF
TRBV2,NA,TRBJ1-1,TRBD1,TGTGCCAGCACGGGGGACAGGGGGGGTGGCACTGAAGCTTTCTTT,CASTGDRGGGTEAFF
TRBV9,NA,TRBJ1-2,TRBD1,TGTGCCAGCAGCGAACCGGGACAGATCAACTATGGCTACACCTTC,CASSEPGQINYGYTF
TRBV7-2,NA,TRBJ2-1,TRBD2,TGTGCCAGCAGCCCACTAGCGGGGTCCAATGAGCAGTTCTTC,CASSPLAGSNEQFF
TRBV27,NA,TRBJ2-1,TRBD1,TGTGCCAGCAGGCGGACAGGGTCCTACAATGAGCAGTTCTTC,CASRRTGSYNEQFF
TRBV6-4,few,TRBJ2-1,TRBD1,TGTGCCAGCAGTGAGGGACAGGGTATTGCCGAGCAGTTCTTC,CASSEGQGIAEQFF
TRBV18,NA,TRBJ2-1,TRBD1,TGTGCCAGCTCAACAAAGGGACAGGGTTCCTACAATGAGCAGTTCTTC,CASSTKGQGSYNEQFF
TRBV5-1,NA,TRBJ2-7,TRBD1,TGCGCCAGCAGCTCTGGACAGGGGACCTACGAGCAGTACTTC,CASSSGQGTYEQYF
TRBV7-3,NA,TRBJ2-2,NA,TGTGCCAGCAGCCCGCAGGGGCGCGCGAACACCGGGGAGCTGTTTTTT,CASSPQGRANTGELFF
TRBV27,NA,TRBJ2-7,TRBD2,TGTGCCAGCAGTTTAGTAGCGGGAGCCTACGAGCAGTACTTC,CASSLVAGAYEQYF
TRBV10-3,few,TRBJ2-7,NA,TGTGCCATCAGTGGCGCGAGCGAGCAGTACTTC,CAISGASEQYF
TRBV5-1,once,TRBJ2-7,TRBD1,TGCGCCAGCAGCTTGGCCCTGGCAGGGGGCCCCCACGAGCAGTACTTC,CASSLALAGGPHEQYF
TRBV4-3,NA,TRBJ1-6,TRBD1,TGCGCCAGCAGCCAAACCCTGACAGGGGGCGATAATTCACCCCTCCACTTT,CASSQTLTGGDNSPLHF
TRBV7-2,NA,TRBJ1-4,NA,TGTGCCAGCAGCTTAGAGGCCAGGGTAGAAAAACTGTTTTTT,CASSLEARVEKLFF
TRBV9,NA,TRBJ1-1,NA,TGTGCCAGCACCCCCGGGGGGACCCCATCGAACACTGAAGCTTTCTTT,CASTPGGTPSNTEAFF
TRBV6-6,NA,TRBJ2-1,TRBD2,TGTGCCAGCAGTCGAACACCGGGACTAGCGTTCTACAATGAGCAGTTCTTC,CASSRTPGLAFYNEQFF
TRBV2,NA,TRBJ2-3,NA,TGTGCCAGCAGCGACTCGAGCGTGGGCACAGATACGCAGTATTTT,CASSDSSVGTDTQYF
TRBV11-2,NA,TRBJ2-7,TRBD1,TGTGCCAGCAGCCACGGACAGGGATACTACGAGCAGTACTTC,CASSHGQGYYEQYF
TRBV2,NA,TRBJ1-1,NA,TGTGCCAGCAGCTCGGGGGGTCACACTGAAGCTTTCTTT,CASSSGGHTEAFF
TRBV6-5,NA,TRBJ1-2,TRBD1,TGTGCCAGCAGTTACTCCCAGGGGGCTTGGGGCTACACCTTC,CASSYSQGAWGYTF
TRBV12-3/TRBV12-4,few,TRBJ1-5,NA,TGTGCCAGCAGGCCAGCGGGGAATCAGCCCCAGCATTTT,CASRPAGNQPQHF
TRBV7-6,once,TRBJ2-3,TRBD2,TGTGCCACCCAGGGTAGCGGGGGGGTTTCCGGTACGCAGTATTTT,CATQGSGGVSGTQYF
TRBV5-1,NA,TRBJ1-4,TRBD1,TGCGCCAGCAGCCTTACAGGGGCCGCCAATGAAAAACTGTTTTTT,CASSLTGAANEKLFF
TRBV29-1,NA,TRBJ2-5,TRBD1,TGCAGCGCAGAAACAGGGGCACAAGAGACCCAGTACTTC,CSAETGAQETQYF
TRBV2,few,TRBJ2-3,TRBD1,TGTGCCAGCAGTGCGTTCCTATCGGGACAGATTTTGGAAGATACGCAGTATTTT,CASSAFLSGQILEDTQYF
TRBV11-2,NA,TRBJ2-7,NA,TGTGCCAGCAGCTTATTGGGCAACGAGCAGTACTTC,CASSLLGNEQYF
TRBV28,NA,TRBJ2-7,NA,TGTGCCAGCAGCCCACTCCCCCTCGGCGAGCAGTACTTC,CASSPLPLGEQYF
TRBV18,NA,TRBJ1-2,TRBD1,TGTGCCAGCTCGCTGACAGGGGGCGAAATCGGTGGCTACACCTTC,CASSLTGGEIGGYTF
TRBV19,NA,TRBJ1-1,NA,TGTGCCTCCAAGGGCGGGGGGCTAGGCACTGAAGCTTTCTTT,CASKGGGLGTEAFF
TRBV10-1,NA,TRBJ1-4,TRBD1,TGCGCCAGCACAAGGACAGGGGCGACCCAACTTTGGGAAAAACTGTTTTTT,CASTRTGATQLWEKLFF
TRBV7-2,NA,TRBJ2-3,TRBD2,TGTGCCAGCCGGCTAAGCGGGGCGGGAGATACGCAGTATTTT,CASRLSGAGDTQYF
TRBV28,NA,TRBJ2-1,NA,TGTGCCAGCAGTGGCCCCGGGGGTTCCTCCTACAATGAGCAGTTCTTC,CASSGPGGSSYNEQFF
TRBV18,NA,TRBJ2-3,TRBD2,TGTGCCAGCTCACCACCAACTAGCGGGAGGGTTCCAGATACGCAGTATTTT,CASSPPTSGRVPDTQYF
TRBV5-1,NA,TRBJ2-3,TRBD1,TGCGCCAGCAGGGCTACAGGGGGTATTACAGATACGCAGTATTTT,CASRATGGITDTQYF
TRBV4-1,once,TRBJ2-6,TRBD1,TGCGCCAGCAGCCCACCAAGAAACGCACAGGGGGCGGCTGGGGCCAACGTCCTGACTTTC,CASSPPRNAQGAAGANVLTF
TRBV28,once,TRBJ2-1,TRBD2,TGTGCCAGCAGTTTATCCCCCGGGACTAAGTACAATGAGCAGTTCTTC,CASSLSPGTKYNEQFF
TRBV7-9,NA,TRBJ1-2,NA,TGTGCCAGCAGCCCAAACCTCGGGGTGGGCTATGGCTACACCTTC,CASSPNLGVGYGYTF
TRBV11-2,NA,TRBJ2-1,TRBD1,TGTGCCAGCAGCTCACGGACAGGGAGGTATCGGGACAATGAGCAGTTCTTC,CASSSRTGRYRDNEQFF
TRBV12-1,NA,TRBJ2-2,NA,TGTGCCAGCAGCCCAAGCCGCTCTCTAGCGGGGGCGGGAACCGGGGAGCTGTTTTTT,CASSPSRSLAGAGTGELFF
TRBV12-3/TRBV12-4,once,TRBJ1-5,NA,TGTGCCAGCAGCCCCACCAGGAATCAGCCCCAGCATTTT,CASSPTRNQPQHF
TRBV28,NA,TRBJ2-7,TRBD2,TGTGCCAGCAGCCAACTTGGCGGGGGGGCCGGGGAGCAGTACTTC,CASSQLGGGAGEQYF
TRBV6-6,NA,TRBJ2-7,TRBD1,TGTGCCAGCAGCCCGACAGGGTCTTACGAGCAGTACTTC,CASSPTGSYEQYF
TRBV4-1,NA,TRBJ2-1,TRBD1,TGCGCCAGCAGCCATGTCCCGGGACAGGCCTTCAATGAGCAGTTCTTC,CASSHVPGQAFNEQFF
TRBV7-8,NA,TRBJ2-7,NA,TGTGCCAGCAGCTTTTTTCCGCAGGCTCGCTACGAGCAGTACTTC,CASSFFPQARYEQYF
TRBV4-2,NA,TRBJ2-4,NA,TGTGCCAGCAGCCAAGATTTGCCCGGGGGTCTTGGCAAAAACATTCAGTACTTC,CASSQDLPGGLGKNIQYF
TRBV18,NA,TRBJ1-3,NA,TGTGCCAGCTCACCTCGACAAGCTCCCTCTGGAAACACCATATATTTT,CASSPRQAPSGNTIYF
TRBV28,NA,TRBJ2-1,TRBD1,TGTGCCAGCAGACCCACAGGGGTGCATGAGCAGTTCTTC,CASRPTGVHEQFF
TRBV21-1,NA,TRBJ2-5,NA,TGTGCCAGCAGCAAAAGGAAACTAGCGGGGGAAGAGACCCAGTACTTC,CASSKRKLAGEETQYF
TRBV3-1/TRBV3-2,NA,TRBJ2-7,TRBD1,TGTGCCAGCAGCCGAGCGTTAGGGGGCTCCGAGCAGTACTTC,CASSRALGGSEQYF
TRBV27,few,TRBJ2-1,TRBD2,TGTGCCAGCAGTTTATCGCGGGGCGGGAGTTACTACAATGAGCAGTTCTTC,CASSLSRGGSYYNEQFF
TRBV9,NA,TRBJ2-6,TRBD1,TGTGCCAGCGTCCGGGACAGCCTACTCTCTGGGGCCAACGTCCTGACTTTC,CASVRDSLLSGANVLTF
TRBV5-1,NA,TRBJ2-5,TRBD1,TGCGCCAGCAGCTTGGGGGGACAGGCTAGACAAGAGACCCAGTACTTC,CASSLGGQARQETQYF
TRBV13,NA,TRBJ2-1,TRBD2,TGTGCCAGCAGGCCGGGGGGGCGAGGCAATGAGCAGTTCTTC,CASRPGGRGNEQFF
TRBV18,once,TRBJ2-1,NA,TGTGCCAGCTCACCACAGCGTGGGTACAATGAGCAGTTCTTC,CASSPQRGYNEQFF
TRBV19,NA,TRBJ1-5,TRBD1,TGTGCCAGTCGGACAGGGCAGCAACAGCCCCAGCATTTT,CASRTGQQQPQHF
TRBV7-2,NA,TRBJ2-1,NA,TGTGCCAGCAGCTTAGACTCGTACAATGAGCAGTTCTTC,CASSLDSYNEQFF
TRBV5-1,NA,TRBJ1-4,NA,TGCGCCAGCAGCTTGGCCGAGTCTACAACTAATGAAAAACTGTTTTTT,CASSLAESTTNEKLFF